Below, 9 T cell receptor beta chains from the same sample are listed, as sequenced in a study of cytomegalovirus exposure and HLA in healthy donors. Vbeta (60) and Jbeta (13) primers were used in the PCR. Clones were sequenced by immunoSEQ multiplex PCR, and TCRdb holds only the in-frame ones, with some missing. Of fewer than 200,000 clones detected, roughly 77% appear once; the ten largest clones hold about 2.1%. The sample comprised PBMCs. The receptor source for this set is a young woman in good health and CMV-seronegative.

The genes are TRBV15 and TRBJ1-5; D not certain. This CDR3 is built from 13 residues. With 8 bases removed from V and 2 bases from J, the gap between germline ends came to 10 bases. Germline V CDR1 and CDR2: LNHNV, YYDKDF (reference sequence). This chain's CDR3 is CATGSRGNQPQHF. CDR3 in DNA: TGTGCCACCGGGAGCAGAGGCAATCAGCCCCAGCATTTT.

The V gene is TRBV28, the J gene TRBJ1-2; D is unresolved. The V gene lost 6 bases and the J gene lost 1 base, with 3 bases spanning the gap. This CDR3 has 11 residues. CDR1 is MDHEN, CDR2 SYDVKM, per germline. CDR3 loop: CASSINYGYTF. CDR3 bases: TGTGCCAGCAGCATTAACTATGGCTACACCTTC.

The sample holds a few counts of this clone. The V gene is TRBV7-8, the J gene TRBJ2-7; unclear D gene. Germline V gives CDR1 SGHVS, CDR2 FQNEAQ. The CDR3 runs 14 residues. V lost 1 base and J lost 6, with 13 bases in between. CDR3: CASSLESSLGEQYF. CDR3 DNA sequence: TGTGCCAGCAGCTTAGAAAGCAGTCTAGGCGAGCAGTACTTC.

This rearrangement joins TRBV28 to TRBJ2-5; D not certain. Trimming took off 6 bases at V and 0 bases at J, with 5 bases between the two ends. The CDR3 sequence is 12 residues long. The germline gives CDR1 MDHEN, CDR2 SYDVKM. CDR3 DNA: TGTGCCAGCAGCCGGGACCAAGAGACCCAGTACTTC. This encodes CASSRDQETQYF.

The V call is TRBV5-4, the J call TRBJ2-5; D may be TRBD1 (6 bases). V lost 4 bases, J lost 1 base, and 11 bases lay in between. Germline CDR1 reads SGHNT; CDR2 reads YYREEE (reference sequence). The CDR3 runs to 14 residues. The CDR3 nucleotides are TGTGCCAGCAGCCCGACAGGTTCCCAAGAGACCCAGTACTTC. Amino acid sequence: CASSPTGSQETQYF.

The DNA for the CDR3 is TGTGCCTGGGACAGGGGGGGAAACACTGAAGCTTTCTTT. Amino acid sequence: CAWDRGGNTEAFF. This chain connects TRBV30 to TRBJ1-1, with TRBD1 matching 9 bases. The germline V gene has CDR1 GTSNPN and CDR2 SVGIG (reference sequence). J lost 2 bases, V lost 5 bases, and 3 bases had no gene match. This CDR3 contains 13 residues.

The chain couples TRBV5-4 to TRBJ1-6, with a weak D call TRBD1 (5 bases). The germline gives CDR1 SGHNT, CDR2 YYREEE (reference sequence). V dropped 0 bases and J dropped 7 bases, with 14 bases sitting between them. CDR3 length equals 16 residues. In DNA form, the CDR3 reads TGTGCCAGCAGCTTGGACCCAGGAAGGGGAAATTCACCCCTCCACTTT. Its translation: CASSLDPGRGNSPLHF.

The chain's CDR3 is CASATSGGPTDTQYF. In DNA form, the CDR3 reads TGTGCCAGTGCGACTAGCGGGGGGCCCACAGATACGCAGTATTTT. J is TRBJ2-3 and V is TRBV7-6; 13 bases match TRBD2. The V segment lost 9 bases and the J segment 2 bases; nucleotides outside the gene matches: 5. CDR1 is SGHVS and CDR2 is FNYEAQ in the germline V gene. This CDR3 comprises 15 residues.

The DNA for the CDR3 is TGCGCCAGCAGTCAAGGGGACAGGTACAATGAGCAGTTCTTC. Residues: CASSQGDRYNEQFF. The chain links TRBV5-1 to TRBJ2-1, with 8 nucleotides matching TRBD1. The CDR3 has 14 residues. Germline trimming cut 5 bases from V and 4 bases from J; bases unmatched to any gene: 5. CDR1 SGHRS and CDR2 YFSETQ come from the germline V gene.